This T cell receptor beta chain was identified in a study of control samples from healthy donors and cancer patients. There are a few counts of this clone. In germline, CDR1 is MDHEN, CDR2 SYDVKM. CDR3 length: 14 residues. Trimming removed 6 bases from V and 0 bases from J, with 9 bases in between. The repertoire was sequenced with immunoSEQ multiplex PCR; TCRdb's copy has only in-frame clones and lacks some. The profile shows approximately 52,000 clones, around 87% of them singletons. The V call is TRBV28, the J call TRBJ1-5, with D maybe TRBD1 (5 bases). The specimen sequenced was PBMCs. The TCR originated in a man in his sixties with head and neck cancer. The CDR3 region has the DNA TGTGCCAGCAGCCAGGGTTATAGCAATCAGCCCCAGCATTTT. Translating gives CASSQGYSNQPQHF.